The clone carrying this TCR beta chain has a handful of counts. The V end lost 9 bases, the J end lost 6 bases, and 21 bases lay between the germline ends. The CDR3 covers 14 residues. Germline V CDR1 and CDR2: SGHDT, YYEEEE. The sample belongs to a study of T cells after yellow fever vaccination. Using its own MiXCR run on the 5' RACE reads, TCRdb lists one record per CDR3 protein. The sample has roughly 300,000 distinct CDR3 sequences, 8.1% seen once. The sequence came from a man between 18 and 29 years old who received the YFV17D yellow fever vaccine. The chain is built from TRBV5-6 and TRBJ1-2, with a weak D call TRBD1 (6 bases). Sequencing used PBMCs, obtained around 45 days after the first yellow fever vaccination. The CDR3 is CATRPAGGANGYTF. The CDR3 nucleotides are TGTGCCACCCGGCCCGCGGGGGGGGCAAATGGCTACACCTTC.